The 2 T cell receptor beta chains below come from one sample, sequenced in a study of blood T cell repertoires in COVID-19. Data came from immunoSEQ multiplex PCR; TCRdb stores just in-frame clones and leaves some out. Of about 190,000 clones in the sample, roughly 83% were seen once. Sequencing used PBMCs or T cells enriched from blood (not recorded which). Receptor source: a woman aged 30 to 39 who had recovered from COVID-19.

V is TRBV28 and J is TRBJ1-5, with D perhaps TRBD1 (6 bases). Germline CDR1 and CDR2: MDHEN and SYDVKM. V was clipped by 7 bases and J by 9 bases, with 19 bases between them. This CDR3 comprises 14 residues. The DNA of the CDR3 is TGTGCCAGCACCCAGACAGGTTCTCGGGGGCCCCAGCATTTT. It is translated as CASTQTGSRGPQHF.

This clone occurred once. The same CDR3 arises from other DNA sequences in this sample as well. The chain uses TRBV28 and TRBJ2-3; TRBD2 matches at 7 bases. Per germline, CDR1 MDHEN and CDR2 SYDVKM. CDR3 length: 14 residues. J gave up 1 base and V 2 bases, and 0 bases lay outside the gene matches. The CDR3 region is CASSLTSGTDTQYF. The DNA for the CDR3 is TGTGCCAGCAGTTTAACTAGCGGCACAGATACGCAGTATTTT.